This is a list of T cell receptor beta chains from one sample in a study of T cell responses to AZD1222 COVID-19 vaccine. This table comes from immunoSEQ multiplex PCR, and its TCRdb copy is limited to in-frame clones, with some not included. The sample holds about 100,000 clones, about nine tenths seen once. Sequencing was performed on peripheral blood, taken on day 0 of AZD1222 vaccination. Receptors originate from an adult in good health. CDR3s include the opening cysteine and the closing phenylalanine or tryptophan. D genes are given only for firm matches. The listing skips clone size in some rows; elsewhere it reads once, few, many or a size class.

cdr3_length clone_size j_call v_call d_call cdr3_nt cdr3_aa
15 . TRBJ1-1 TRBV5-6 . TGTGCCAGCAGCGCCTGGGGCAGGATAGACACTGAAGCTTTCTTT CASSAWGRIDTEAFF
14 . TRBJ2-2 TRBV25-1 . TGTGCCAGCAGTCGAACAGGTAGAACCGGGGAGCTGTTTTTT CASSRTGRTGELFF
12 once TRBJ1-2 TRBV6-2/TRBV6-3 . TGTGCCAGCAGTTACTCTAACTATGGCTACACCTTC CASSYSNYGYTF
14 . TRBJ1-1 TRBV6-5 . TGTGCCAGCAGTTACTCGGGCATGAACACTGAAGCTTTCTTT CASSYSGMNTEAFF
14 . TRBJ1-2 TRBV6-6 TRBD1 TGTGCCAGCAGTTACGCCCGGGACAGGGCTGGCTACACCTTC CASSYARDRAGYTF
15 . TRBJ2-1 TRBV9 . TGTGCCAGCAACGCCCCCGGAACGATTCGGAATGAGCAGTTCTTC CASNAPGTIRNEQFF
21 . TRBJ2-7 TRBV7-3 TRBD2 TGTGCCAGCAGCGATAGAGGGCCCAGACTAGCGGGAGGGCCCGGCGGGTACGAGCAGTACTTC CASSDRGPRLAGGPGGYEQYF
10 . TRBJ1-1 TRBV30 . TGTGCCTGGAGTGCGGGGGTCGCTTTCTTT CAWSAGVAFF
17 . TRBJ2-2 TRBV16 . TGTGCCAGCAGCCTCCTCGGGCTAGCGCTGAACACCGGGGAGCTGTTTTTT CASSLLGLALNTGELFF
14 once TRBJ2-4 TRBV21-1 . TGTGCCAGCAGCTCCAGGGGGCGCAAAAACATTCAGTACTTC CASSSRGRKNIQYF
16 once TRBJ2-7 TRBV11-1 . TGTGCCAGCAGCTTATCGGCGGGTGACTCCTCCTACGAGCAGTACTTC CASSLSAGDSSYEQYF
13 once TRBJ2-7 TRBV28 . TGTGCCAGCAGTCGGACCGTGACGAACGAGCAGTACTTC CASSRTVTNEQYF
17 . TRBJ1-1 TRBV5-1 . TGCGCCAGCAGCTTGGCTCCGGGACGGCCAAAGGGTACTGAAGCTTTCTTT CASSLAPGRPKGTEAFF
14 . TRBJ2-7 TRBV30 TRBD2 TGTGCCTGCACGGGGACTAGCGGATCCTACGAGCAGTACTTC CACTGTSGSYEQYF
16 . TRBJ1-5 TRBV1 . TGCACCAGCAGCCAAGATACGGGGGATAGCAATCAGCCCCAGCATTTT CTSSQDTGDSNQPQHF
12 . TRBJ2-1 TRBV27 . TGTGCCAGCAGTTTATTGGGAAATGAGCAGTTCTTC CASSLLGNEQFF
15 . TRBJ1-4 TRBV19 . TGTGCCAGTAGTCAACAGGGAGCAACTAATGAAAAACTGTTTTTT CASSQQGATNEKLFF
15 . TRBJ2-7 TRBV4-3 TRBD2 TGCGCCAGCAGCCTCCGGACTAGCGGGAGGGATGAGCAGTACTTC CASSLRTSGRDEQYF